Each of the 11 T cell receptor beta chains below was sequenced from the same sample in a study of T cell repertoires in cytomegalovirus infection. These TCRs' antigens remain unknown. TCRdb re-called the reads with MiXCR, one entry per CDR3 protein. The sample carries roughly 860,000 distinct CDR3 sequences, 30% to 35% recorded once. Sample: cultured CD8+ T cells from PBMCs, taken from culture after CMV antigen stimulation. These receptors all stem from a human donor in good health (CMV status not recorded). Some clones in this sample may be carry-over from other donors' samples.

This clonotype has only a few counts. As DNA, the CDR3 is TGTGCCACCAGCAGAGATCTTACGGGGTCCTACAATGAGCAGTTCTTC. This encodes CATSRDLTGSYNEQFF. V gene TRBV15 combines with J gene TRBJ2-1, with D maybe TRBD2 (5 bases). Trimming stripped 0 bases from V and 1 base from J, with 10 bases between. Per the germline V gene, CDR1 is LNHNV and CDR2 is YYDKDF (reference sequence). The CDR3 spans 16 residues.

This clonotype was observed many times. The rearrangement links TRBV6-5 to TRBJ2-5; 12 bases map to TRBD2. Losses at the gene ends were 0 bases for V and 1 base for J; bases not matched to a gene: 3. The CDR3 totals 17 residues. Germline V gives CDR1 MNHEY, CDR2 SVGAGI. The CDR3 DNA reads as TGTGCCAGCAGTTACTCGACTAGCGGGGGACTCCAAGAGACCCAGTACTTC. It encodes CASSYSTSGGLQETQYF.

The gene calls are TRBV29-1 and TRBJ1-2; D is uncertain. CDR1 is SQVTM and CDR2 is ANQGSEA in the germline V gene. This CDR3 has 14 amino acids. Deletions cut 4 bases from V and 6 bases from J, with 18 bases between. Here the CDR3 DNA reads TGCAGCGTTGTAGTTTCCCTCTCATTCAATGGCTACACCTTC. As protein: CSVVVSLSFNGYTF.

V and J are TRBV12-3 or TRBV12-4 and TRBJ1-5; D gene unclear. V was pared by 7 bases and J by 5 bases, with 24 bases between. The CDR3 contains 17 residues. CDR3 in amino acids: CASTLKARAGWYQPQHF. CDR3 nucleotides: TGTGCCAGCACCCTAAAGGCAAGGGCCGGTTGGTATCAGCCCCAGCATTTT.

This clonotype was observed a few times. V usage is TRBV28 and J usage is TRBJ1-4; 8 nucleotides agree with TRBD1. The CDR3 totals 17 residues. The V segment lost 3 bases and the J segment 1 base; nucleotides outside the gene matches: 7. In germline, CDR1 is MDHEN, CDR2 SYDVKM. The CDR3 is CASSFRDRGRTNEKLFF. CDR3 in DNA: TGTGCCAGCAGTTTCCGCGACAGGGGCCGAACTAATGAAAAACTGTTTTTT.

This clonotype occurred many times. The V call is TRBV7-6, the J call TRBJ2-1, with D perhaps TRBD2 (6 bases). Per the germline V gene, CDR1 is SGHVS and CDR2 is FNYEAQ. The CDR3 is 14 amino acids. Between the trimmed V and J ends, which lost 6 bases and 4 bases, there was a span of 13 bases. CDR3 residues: CASRSRDSYNEQFF. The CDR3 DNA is TGTGCCAGCAGAAGCCGGGACTCTTACAATGAGCAGTTCTTC.

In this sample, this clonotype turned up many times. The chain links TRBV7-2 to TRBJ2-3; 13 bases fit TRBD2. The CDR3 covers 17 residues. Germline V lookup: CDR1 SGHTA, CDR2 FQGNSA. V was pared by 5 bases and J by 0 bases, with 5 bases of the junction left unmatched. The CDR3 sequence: CASSLTSGGASTDTQYF. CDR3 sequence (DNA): TGTGCCAGCAGCCTCACTAGCGGGGGGGCGAGCACAGATACGCAGTATTTT.

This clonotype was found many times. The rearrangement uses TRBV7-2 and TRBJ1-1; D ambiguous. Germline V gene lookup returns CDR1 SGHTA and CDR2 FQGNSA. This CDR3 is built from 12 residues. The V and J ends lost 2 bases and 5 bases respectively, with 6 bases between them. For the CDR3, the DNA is TGTGCCAGCAGCTTAAGCTGGACTGAAGCTTTCTTT. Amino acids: CASSLSWTEAFF.

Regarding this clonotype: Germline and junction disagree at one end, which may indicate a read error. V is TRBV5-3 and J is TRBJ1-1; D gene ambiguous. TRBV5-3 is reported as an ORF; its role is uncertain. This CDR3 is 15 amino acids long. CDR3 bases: TGTGCCAGCAGCTTCGACGGGTACATGAACACTGAAGCTTTCTTT. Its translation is CASSFDGYMNTEAFF.

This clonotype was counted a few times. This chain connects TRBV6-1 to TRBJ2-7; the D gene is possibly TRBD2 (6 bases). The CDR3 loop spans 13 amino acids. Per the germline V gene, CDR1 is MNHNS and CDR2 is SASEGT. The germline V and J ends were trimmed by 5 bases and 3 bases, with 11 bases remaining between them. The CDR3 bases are TGTGCCAGCAGTTGGCCCGGGGGCTACGAGCAGTACTTC. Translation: CASSWPGGYEQYF.

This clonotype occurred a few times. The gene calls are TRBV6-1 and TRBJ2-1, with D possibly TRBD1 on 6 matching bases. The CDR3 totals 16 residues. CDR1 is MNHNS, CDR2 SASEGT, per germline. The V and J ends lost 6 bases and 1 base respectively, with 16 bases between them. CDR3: CASSYNPDRSYNEQFF. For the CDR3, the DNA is TGTGCCAGCAGCTATAACCCGGACAGATCCTACAATGAGCAGTTCTTC.